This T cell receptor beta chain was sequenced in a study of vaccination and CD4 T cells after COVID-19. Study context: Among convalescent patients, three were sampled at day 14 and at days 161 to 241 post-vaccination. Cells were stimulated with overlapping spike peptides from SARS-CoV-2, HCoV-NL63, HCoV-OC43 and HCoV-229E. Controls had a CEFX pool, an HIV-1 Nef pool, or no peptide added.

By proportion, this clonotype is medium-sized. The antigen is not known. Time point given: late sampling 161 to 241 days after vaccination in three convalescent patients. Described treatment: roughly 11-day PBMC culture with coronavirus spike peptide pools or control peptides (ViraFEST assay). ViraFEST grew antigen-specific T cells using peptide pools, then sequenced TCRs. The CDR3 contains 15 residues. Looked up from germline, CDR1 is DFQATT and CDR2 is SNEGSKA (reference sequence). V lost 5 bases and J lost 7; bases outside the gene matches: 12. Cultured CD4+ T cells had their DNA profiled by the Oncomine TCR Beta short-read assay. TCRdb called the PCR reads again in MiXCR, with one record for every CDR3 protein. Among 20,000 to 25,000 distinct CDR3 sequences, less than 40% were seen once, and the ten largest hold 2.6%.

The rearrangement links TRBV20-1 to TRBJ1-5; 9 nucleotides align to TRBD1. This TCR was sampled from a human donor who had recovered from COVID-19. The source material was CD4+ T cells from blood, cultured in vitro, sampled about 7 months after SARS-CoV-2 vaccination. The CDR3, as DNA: TGCAGTGCTTCTATCGGGACAGGGTCGATACAGCCCCAGCATTTT. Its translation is CSASIGTGSIQPQHF.